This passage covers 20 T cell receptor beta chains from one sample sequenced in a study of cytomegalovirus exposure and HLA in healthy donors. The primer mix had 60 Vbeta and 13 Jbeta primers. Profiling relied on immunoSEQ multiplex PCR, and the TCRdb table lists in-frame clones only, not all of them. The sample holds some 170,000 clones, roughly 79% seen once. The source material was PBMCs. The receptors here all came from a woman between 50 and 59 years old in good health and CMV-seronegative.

The CDR3 region has the DNA TGTGCCAGCAGTTACTCGACGAGGACCAAAAACATTCAGTACTTC. Its protein product is CASSYSTRTKNIQYF. The chain recombines TRBV6-5 with TRBJ2-4, with D unresolved. Trimming removed 0 bases at V and 2 bases at J, with 8 bases between. The CDR3 totals 15 residues. Germline V gene lookup returns CDR1 MNHEY and CDR2 SVGAGI.

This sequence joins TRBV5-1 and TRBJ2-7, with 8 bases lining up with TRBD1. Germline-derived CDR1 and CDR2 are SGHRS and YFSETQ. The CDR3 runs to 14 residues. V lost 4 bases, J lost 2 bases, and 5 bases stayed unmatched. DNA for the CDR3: TGCGCCAGCAGCACTGGACAGGGTACCTACGAGCAGTACTTC. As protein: CASSTGQGTYEQYF.

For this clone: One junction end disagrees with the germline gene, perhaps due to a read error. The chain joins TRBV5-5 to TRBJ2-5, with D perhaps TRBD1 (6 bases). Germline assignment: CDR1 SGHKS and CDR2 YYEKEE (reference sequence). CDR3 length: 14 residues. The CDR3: CASSQDTGKETQYF. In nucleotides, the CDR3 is TGCGCCAGCAGCCAAGATACAGGGAAGGAGACCCAGTACTTC. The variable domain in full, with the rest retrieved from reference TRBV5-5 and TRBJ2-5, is DAGVTQSPTHLIKTRGQQVTLRCSPISGHKSVSWYQQVLGQGPQFIFQYYEKEERGRGNFPDRFSARQFPNYSSELNVNALLLGDSALYLCASSQDTGKETQYFGPGTRLLVL.

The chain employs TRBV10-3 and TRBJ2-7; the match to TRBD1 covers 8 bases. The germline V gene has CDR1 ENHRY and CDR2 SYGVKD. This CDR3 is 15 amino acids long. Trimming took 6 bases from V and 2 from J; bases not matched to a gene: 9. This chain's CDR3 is CAISGFDRGAYEQYF. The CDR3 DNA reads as TGTGCCATCAGCGGGTTCGACAGGGGAGCCTACGAGCAGTACTTC.

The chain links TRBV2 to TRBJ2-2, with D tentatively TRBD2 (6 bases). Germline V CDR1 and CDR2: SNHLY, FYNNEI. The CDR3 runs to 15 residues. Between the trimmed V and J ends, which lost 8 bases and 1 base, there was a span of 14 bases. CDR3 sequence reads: CASAGPIGNTGELFF. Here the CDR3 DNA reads TGTGCCAGCGCGGGGCCTATTGGGAACACCGGGGAGCTGTTTTTT.

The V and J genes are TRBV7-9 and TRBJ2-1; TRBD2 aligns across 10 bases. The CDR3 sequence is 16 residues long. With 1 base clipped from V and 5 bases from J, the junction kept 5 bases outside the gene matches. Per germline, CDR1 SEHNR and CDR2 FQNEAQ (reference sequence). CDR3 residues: CASSLVRTSGNNEQFF. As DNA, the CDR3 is TGTGCCAGCAGCTTAGTCCGGACTAGCGGAAACAATGAGCAGTTCTTC.

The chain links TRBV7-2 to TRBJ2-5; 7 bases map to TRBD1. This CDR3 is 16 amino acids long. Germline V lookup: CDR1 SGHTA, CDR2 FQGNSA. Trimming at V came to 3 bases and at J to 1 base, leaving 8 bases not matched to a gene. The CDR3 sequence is CASSFSRDRFQETQYF. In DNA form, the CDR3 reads TGTGCCAGCAGCTTTTCCCGGGACAGATTCCAAGAGACCCAGTACTTC.

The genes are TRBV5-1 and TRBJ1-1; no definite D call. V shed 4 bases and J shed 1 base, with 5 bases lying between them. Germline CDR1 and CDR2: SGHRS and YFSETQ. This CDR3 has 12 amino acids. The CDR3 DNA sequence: TGCGCCAGCAGCCCGGGGAACACTGAAGCTTTCTTT. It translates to CASSPGNTEAFF.

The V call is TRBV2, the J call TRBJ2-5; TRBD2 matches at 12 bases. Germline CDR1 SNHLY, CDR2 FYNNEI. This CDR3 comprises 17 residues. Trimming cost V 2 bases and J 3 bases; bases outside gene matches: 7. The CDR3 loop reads CASSERLLAGGEETQYF. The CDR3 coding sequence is TGTGCCAGCAGTGAAAGGTTACTAGCGGGAGGAGAAGAGACCCAGTACTTC.

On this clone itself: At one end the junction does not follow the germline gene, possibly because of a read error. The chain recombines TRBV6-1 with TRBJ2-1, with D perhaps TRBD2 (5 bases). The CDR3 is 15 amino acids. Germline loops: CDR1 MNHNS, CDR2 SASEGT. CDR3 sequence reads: CASGFSELVNNEQLF. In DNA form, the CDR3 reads TGTGCCAGCGGCTTCTCGGAACTAGTTAACAATGAGCAGCTCTTC.

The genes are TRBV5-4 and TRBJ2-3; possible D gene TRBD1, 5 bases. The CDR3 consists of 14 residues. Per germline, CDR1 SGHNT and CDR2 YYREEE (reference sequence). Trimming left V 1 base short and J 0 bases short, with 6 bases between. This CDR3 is CASSLKGSTDTQYF. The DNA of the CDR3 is TGTGCCAGCAGCTTGAAGGGGAGCACAGATACGCAGTATTTT.

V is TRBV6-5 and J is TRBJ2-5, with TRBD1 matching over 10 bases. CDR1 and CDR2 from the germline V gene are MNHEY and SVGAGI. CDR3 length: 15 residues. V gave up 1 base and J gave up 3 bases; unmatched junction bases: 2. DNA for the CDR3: TGTGCCAGCAGTTACTTCGGGACAGGGGAAGAGACCCAGTACTTC. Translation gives CASSYFGTGEETQYF.

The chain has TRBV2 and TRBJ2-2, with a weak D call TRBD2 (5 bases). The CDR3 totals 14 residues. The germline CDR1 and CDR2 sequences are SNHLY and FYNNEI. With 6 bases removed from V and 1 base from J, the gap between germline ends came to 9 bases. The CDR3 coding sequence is TGTGCCAGCAGGAATCGGGGGAACACCGGGGAGCTGTTTTTT. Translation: CASRNRGNTGELFF.

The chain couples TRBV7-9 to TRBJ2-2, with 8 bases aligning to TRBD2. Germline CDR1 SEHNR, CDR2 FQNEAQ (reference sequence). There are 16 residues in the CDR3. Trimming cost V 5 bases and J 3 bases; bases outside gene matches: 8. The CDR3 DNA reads TGTGCCAGCAGCCCTAGAGCCGGGAGGGACACCGGGGAGCTGTTTTTT. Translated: CASSPRAGRDTGELFF. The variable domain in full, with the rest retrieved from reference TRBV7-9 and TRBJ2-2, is DTGVSQNPRHKITKRGQNVTFRCDPISEHNRLYWYRQTLGQGPEFLTYFQNEAQLEKSRLLSDRFSAERPKGSFSTLEIQRTEQGDSAMYLCASSPRAGRDTGELFFGEGSRLTVL.

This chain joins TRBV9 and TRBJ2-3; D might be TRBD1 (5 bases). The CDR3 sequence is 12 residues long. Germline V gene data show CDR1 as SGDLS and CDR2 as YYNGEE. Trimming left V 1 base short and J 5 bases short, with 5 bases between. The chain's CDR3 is CASSVQGDTQYF. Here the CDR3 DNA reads TGTGCCAGCAGCGTACAGGGAGATACGCAGTATTTT.

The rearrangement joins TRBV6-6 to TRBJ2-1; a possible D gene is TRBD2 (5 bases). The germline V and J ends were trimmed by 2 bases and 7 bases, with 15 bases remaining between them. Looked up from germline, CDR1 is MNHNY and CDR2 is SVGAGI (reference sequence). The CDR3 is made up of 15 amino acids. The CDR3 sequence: CASSYSSGNLNEQFF. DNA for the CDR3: TGTGCCAGCAGTTACAGTTCCGGGAACCTAAATGAGCAGTTCTTC.

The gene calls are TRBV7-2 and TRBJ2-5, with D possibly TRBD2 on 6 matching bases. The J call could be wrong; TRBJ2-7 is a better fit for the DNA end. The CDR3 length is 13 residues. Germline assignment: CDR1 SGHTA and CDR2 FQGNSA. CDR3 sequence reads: CASSFPTSSEQYF. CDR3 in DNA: TGTGCCAGCAGCTTCCCTACTAGCAGCGAGCAGTACTTC.

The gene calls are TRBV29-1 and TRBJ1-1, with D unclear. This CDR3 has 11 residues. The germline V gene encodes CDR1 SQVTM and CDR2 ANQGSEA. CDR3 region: CIATRNTEAFF. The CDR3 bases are TGCATAGCGACGAGGAACACTGAAGCTTTCTTT.

The CDR3, as DNA: TGCGCCAGCAGCCAAGGTCGGCTAGATCAGTACGAGCAGTACTTC. Translation: CASSQGRLDQYEQYF. The chain combines TRBV4-1 with TRBJ2-7; D is undetermined. Trimming took off 1 base at V and 4 bases at J, with 14 bases between the two ends. CDR1 is MGHRA and CDR2 is YSYEKL in the germline V gene. The CDR3 has 15 amino acids.

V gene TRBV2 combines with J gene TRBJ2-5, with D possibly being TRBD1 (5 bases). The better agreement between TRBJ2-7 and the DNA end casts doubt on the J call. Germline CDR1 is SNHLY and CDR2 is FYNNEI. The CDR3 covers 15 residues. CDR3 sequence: CASSLDQGSGYEQYF. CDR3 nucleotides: TGTGCCAGCAGTTTAGATCAGGGATCTGGGTACGAGCAGTACTTC.